Shown below are 23 T cell receptor beta chains from a single sample sequenced in a study of PD-1 blockade in mismatch repair-deficient tumors. Clones were read by immunoSEQ multiplex PCR, and TCRdb kept only the in-frame ones, dropping some. The table shows 100,000 to 150,000 clones, with around 87% occurring only once. This sample comprised peripheral blood, obtained 44 weeks after starting pembrolizumab. Receptor source: an adult with mismatch repair-deficient cancer.

V usage is TRBV2 and J usage is TRBJ2-3, with 10 bases matching TRBD1. V dropped 6 bases and J dropped 5; count of bases not matched to a gene: 14. The germline V gene has CDR1 SNHLY and CDR2 FYNNEI. This CDR3 region has 17 residues. CDR3 residues: CASSPGQGIRWGDTQYF. Here the CDR3 DNA reads TGTGCCAGCAGCCCGGGACAGGGGATCCGGTGGGGAGATACGCAGTATTTT.

This clone has only one observation. J is TRBJ1-5 and V is TRBV7-2, with D possibly TRBD1 on 6 matching bases. The CDR3 totals 14 residues. CDR1 is SGHTA and CDR2 is FQGNSA in the germline V gene. V was trimmed by 5 bases and J by 7 bases, leaving 15 bases between them. CDR3 sequence reads: CASSEGGGLQPQHF. The CDR3 nucleotides read TGTGCCAGCAGCGAGGGGGGAGGTTTGCAGCCCCAGCATTTT.

The rearrangement joins TRBV2 to TRBJ2-3, with D tentatively TRBD2 (6 bases). This CDR3 is 13 amino acids long. Trimming cost V 7 bases and J 2 bases, with 10 bases left between them. The germline CDR1 and CDR2 sequences are SNHLY and FYNNEI. The CDR3 coding sequence is TGTGCCAGCAAGGGACTTTCCACAGATACGCAGTATTTT. This sequence encodes CASKGLSTDTQYF.

The CDR3 DNA reads as TGTGCCAGCAGTTACGGGACAGGGGGTGAGCAGTTCTTC. Amino acids: CASSYGTGGEQFF. The rearrangement joins TRBV6-5 to TRBJ2-1; TRBD1 aligns across 11 bases. The J segment lost 9 bases and the V segment lost 2 bases, leaving 0 bases of the junction unmatched. The CDR3 is 13 residues long. Germline CDR1 reads MNHEY; CDR2 reads SVGAGI.

This chain joins TRBV4-2 and TRBJ1-5; maybe TRBD1 (5 bases). V dropped 1 base and J dropped 7 bases, with 17 bases sitting between them. The CDR3 has 16 residues. CDR1 is LGHNA, CDR2 YNFKEQ, per germline. The CDR3 DNA sequence: TGTGCCAGCAGCCAAGGGGCAGGTTGGGGGTACCAGCCCCAGCATTTT. It translates to CASSQGAGWGYQPQHF.

The chain carries TRBV10-3 and TRBJ2-3, with D possibly matching TRBD2 (5 bases). The CDR3 has 19 residues. V was pared by 0 bases and J by 2 bases, with 21 bases between. Germline values: CDR1 ENHRY, CDR2 SYGVKD. The CDR3 DNA sequence: TGTGCCATCAGTGAGTCGTGGCAGATTGACTACCTCACCACAGATACGCAGTATTTT. Translated: CAISESWQIDYLTTDTQYF.

The V call is TRBV30, the J call TRBJ2-7, with 7 bases fitting TRBD1. CDR3 length: 12 amino acids. V trimming: 2 bases; J trimming: 4 bases; junction bases outside the gene matches: 2. Germline V gene lookup returns CDR1 GTSNPN and CDR2 SVGIG (reference sequence). The chain's CDR3 is CAWSPTGYEQYF. In DNA form, the CDR3 reads TGTGCCTGGAGTCCGACAGGGTACGAGCAGTACTTC.

The chain is built from TRBV28 and TRBJ2-7; D possibly corresponds to TRBD2 (6 bases). V was cut by 8 bases and J by 2 bases, with 13 bases left in between. The CDR3 is made up of 13 amino acids. Germline lookup yields CDR1 MDHEN and CDR2 SYDVKM. CDR3 DNA sequence: TGTGCCAGCCAATCGAGCGGGCCCTACGAGCAGTACTTC. This gives the protein CASQSSGPYEQYF. The entire variable domain, with the rest obtained from reference TRBV28 and TRBJ2-7, is as follows: DVKVTQSSRYLVKRTGEKVFLECVQDMDHENMFWYRQDPGLGLRLIYFSYDVKMKEKGDIPEGYSVSREKKERFSLILESASTNQTSMYLCASQSSGPYEQYFGPGTRLTVT.

The chain employs TRBV27 and TRBJ2-1; the D gene is possibly TRBD2 (6 bases). The CDR3 consists of 14 residues. V was trimmed by 3 bases and J by 7 bases, leaving 13 bases between them. The germline V gene encodes CDR1 MNHEY and CDR2 SMNVEV (reference sequence). CDR3 loop: CASSFSAGRNEQFF. For the CDR3, the DNA is TGTGCCAGCAGTTTTAGTGCTGGGAGGAATGAGCAGTTCTTC.

The chain has TRBV18 and TRBJ2-1; D is ambiguous. This CDR3 has 17 amino acids. The germline V and J ends were trimmed by 0 bases and 2 bases, with 14 bases remaining between them. Germline V lookup: CDR1 KGHSH, CDR2 LQKENI. This CDR3 is CASSPPNSRSPYNEQFF. CDR3 coding DNA: TGTGCCAGCTCACCACCGAATTCCCGCAGTCCCTACAATGAGCAGTTCTTC.

The chain links TRBV10-3 to TRBJ2-7; D tentatively reads TRBD1 or TRBD2 (5 bases each). The CDR3 has 15 residues. V lost 3 bases and J 1 base, leaving 13 bases between the germline ends. CDR1 is ENHRY, CDR2 SYGVKD, per germline. The DNA for the CDR3 is TGTGCCATCAGTGAAGGGGAGCGGCAGTCCTACGAGCAGTACTTC. Its translation: CAISEGERQSYEQYF.

This clone showed up just a few times. J is TRBJ1-5 and V is TRBV6-5, with no clear D. V was shortened by 6 bases and J by 0 bases, with 12 bases between the two germline ends. The CDR3 is 15 residues long. Germline lookup yields CDR1 MNHEY and CDR2 SVGAGI. The chain's CDR3 is CASRPIPGSNQPQHF. CDR3 DNA sequence: TGTGCCAGCAGACCAATTCCCGGTAGCAATCAGCCCCAGCATTTT.

The sample holds a few counts of this clone. The chain links TRBV4-1 to TRBJ2-7; D is uncertain. There are 16 residues in the CDR3. Trimming removed 4 bases at V and 0 bases at J, with 16 bases between. Germline V gene lookup returns CDR1 MGHRA and CDR2 YSYEKL. The CDR3 here is CASSPLTSASSYEQYF. For the CDR3, the DNA is TGCGCCAGCAGCCCATTGACAAGCGCTTCCTCCTACGAGCAGTACTTC.

The rearrangement uses TRBV28 and TRBJ2-1; possibly TRBD2 for D (6 bases). The CDR3 has 15 amino acids. Deletions cut 8 bases from V and 1 base from J, with 15 bases between. The germline CDR1 and CDR2 sequences are MDHEN and SYDVKM. This CDR3 is CASGVGAGSYNEQFF. In DNA, the CDR3 is TGTGCCAGCGGGGTGGGAGCGGGTTCCTACAATGAGCAGTTCTTC.

The chain employs TRBV19 and TRBJ2-1, with 8 nucleotides matching TRBD2. The CDR3 is made up of 13 amino acids. Trimming removed 7 bases from V and 7 bases from J; junction bases left unmatched: 6. Germline loops: CDR1 LNHDA, CDR2 SQIVND (reference sequence). CDR3 coding DNA: TGTGCCAGTACCACAAGCGGGGGTAATGAGCAGTTCTTC. Amino acid sequence: CASTTSGGNEQFF.

This chain connects TRBV5-6 to TRBJ2-7; TRBD1 matches 8 bases. The CDR3 has 14 residues. The germline gives CDR1 SGHDT, CDR2 YYEEEE. The V segment lost 2 bases and the J segment 0 bases; nucleotides outside the gene matches: 1. The CDR3 loop reads CASSFGQGSYEQYF. CDR3 nucleotide sequence: TGTGCCAGCAGCTTTGGACAGGGCTCCTACGAGCAGTACTTC. Full variable domain (missing parts from reference TRBV5-6 and TRBJ2-7): DAGVTQSPTHLIKTRGQQVTLRCSPKSGHDTVSWYQQALGQGPQFIFQYYEEEERQRGNFPDRFSGHQFPNYSSELNVNALLLGDSALYLCASSFGQGSYEQYFGPGTRLTVT.

This rearrangement joins TRBV4-1 to TRBJ2-3; TRBD2 agrees at 10 bases. Unmatched junction bases numbered 5, after V lost 2 bases and J lost 9 bases. CDR1 is MGHRA and CDR2 is YSYEKL in the germline V gene. The CDR3 has 14 residues. The CDR3 is CASSQSLAGETQYF. The CDR3 DNA follows: TGCGCCAGCAGCCAATCCCTAGCGGGAGAAACGCAGTATTTT.

The table lists this clone with many counts. This rearrangement joins TRBV6-6 to TRBJ2-3, with unresolved D. The V and J ends lost 5 bases and 2 bases respectively, with 5 bases between them. The CDR3 consists of 12 residues. CDR1 is MNHNY, CDR2 SVGAGI, per germline (reference sequence). Here the CDR3 DNA reads TGTGCCAGCAGTACGGACACAGATACGCAGTATTTT. This encodes CASSTDTDTQYF.

The rearrangement uses TRBV2 and TRBJ2-1, with D hard to call. The germline gives CDR1 SNHLY, CDR2 FYNNEI. The V gene lost 4 bases and the J gene lost 9 bases, with 19 bases spanning the gap. This CDR3 comprises 15 residues. This chain's CDR3 is CASSVVAPVGSEQFF. The CDR3 region has the DNA TGTGCCAGCAGTGTAGTGGCTCCGGTGGGCAGTGAGCAGTTCTTC.

The chain has TRBV4-2 and TRBJ2-1, with TRBD2 identical over 12 bases. With V trimmed by 0 bases and J by 7 bases, 4 bases remained unmatched. The length of the CDR3 is 16 residues. CDR1 and CDR2 from the germline V gene are LGHNA and YNFKEQ. CDR3 region: CASSQDPSGRGNEQFF. Written as DNA, the CDR3 is TGTGCCAGCAGCCAAGATCCTAGCGGGAGGGGTAATGAGCAGTTCTTC.

The V call is TRBV28, the J call TRBJ2-6; 8 nucleotides agree with TRBD1. Trimming took 5 bases from V and 4 from J; bases not matched to a gene: 10. The CDR3 has 17 residues. The germline CDR1 and CDR2 sequences are MDHEN and SYDVKM. CDR3 coding DNA: TGTGCCAGCAGTCCTCACGGACAGGGTTCCGGGGCCAACGTCCTGACTTTC. Its protein is CASSPHGQGSGANVLTF.

Comment on this clone: Other DNA sequences in this specimen translate into the identical CDR3. This chain joins TRBV5-1 and TRBJ2-3; D gene unclear. Germline lookup yields CDR1 SGHRS and CDR2 YFSETQ. CDR3 length equals 12 residues. V was clipped by 2 bases and J by 2 bases, with 3 bases between them. CDR3: CASSLNTDTQYF. The CDR3 region has the DNA TGCGCCAGCAGCTTAAACACAGATACGCAGTATTTT.

The gene calls are TRBV30 and TRBJ2-5; 7 bases are a match to TRBD1. The CDR3 sequence is 14 residues long. In germline, CDR1 is GTSNPN, CDR2 SVGIG (reference sequence). V gave up 0 bases and J gave up 2 bases; unmatched junction bases: 3. CDR3 amino acids: CAWSVWGQQETQYF. CDR3 nucleotides: TGTGCCTGGAGTGTCTGGGGACAGCAAGAGACCCAGTACTTC.